This T cell receptor (beta chain) originates from a study of CD4+ T cells in melanoma. Regarding the study as a whole: A reported correlation linked neoantigen-specific CD4+ T cells to CD8+, macrophage and B cell function. In melanoma, neoantigen-specific CD4+ T cells reportedly differed in differentiation state.

The CDR3 consists of 15 residues. Germline-derived CDR1 and CDR2 are MNHEY and SVGAGI. V lost 5 bases, J lost 2 bases, and 3 bases stayed unmatched. The method was immunoSEQ multiplex PCR; TCRdb's version includes in-frame clones alone and lacks a portion of them. The sample records 140,000 or so clones, 92% being singletons. This clone has a handful of counts. Its target is unknown. The sequence was obtained from a human donor with melanoma. The rearrangement uses TRBV6-5 and TRBJ2-1; TRBD2 agrees at 10 bases. CDR3 in DNA: TGTGCCAGCAGTCCCGGGACTAGCGCCTACAATGAGCAGTTCTTC. This encodes CASSPGTSAYNEQFF.